Shown below are 27 T cell receptor beta chains from a single sample sequenced in a study of T cells after yellow fever vaccination. TCRdb reanalysed the 5' RACE reads using MiXCR and keeps one entry per CDR3 protein. The table has 250,000 or so distinct CDR3 sequences, 3.6% seen once; the top ten hold under 20%. The sequencing here drew on PBMCs, taken 15 days after the yellow fever booster vaccination. The source is a man aged 18 to 35 who received the YFV17D yellow fever vaccine.

This clonotype was seen only a few times. This rearrangement joins TRBV23-1 to TRBJ2-6; D might be TRBD1 (6 bases). TRBV23-1 is an open reading frame, and its role is uncertain. The CDR3 has 16 residues. Trimming removed 6 bases at V and 0 bases at J, with 12 bases between. CDR3 coding DNA: TGCGCCAGCAGGACCCGGACAGCCTCTGGGGCCAACGTCCTGACTTTC. It encodes CASRTRTASGANVLTF.

This clonotype was observed at least ten times. The chain carries TRBV5-1 and TRBJ2-1; the match to TRBD1 covers 7 bases. The CDR3 runs to 14 residues. Germline V CDR1 and CDR2: SGHRS, YFSETQ. The V and J ends lost 0 bases and 8 bases, in that order; junction bases with no gene match: 5. The chain's CDR3 is CASSLEGAPDEQFF. CDR3 DNA sequence: TGCGCCAGCAGCTTGGAGGGGGCCCCCGATGAGCAGTTCTTC.

Ten or more counts support this clonotype. The junction does not match germline at one end; this may be a read error. This chain uses TRBV6-5 with TRBJ2-1; the D is unclear. CDR3 length: 12 residues. Germline V lookup: CDR1 MNHEY, CDR2 SVGAGI. This chain's CDR3 is CASRYIWGEQFF. For the CDR3, the DNA is TGTGCCAGCCGTTATATCTGGGGAGAGCAGTTCTTC.

Regarding this clonotype: The junction shows a germline mismatch at one end, possibly a read error. This chain joins TRBV3-1 and TRBJ2-1; 7 positions match TRBD1. The germline V gene encodes CDR1 LGHDT and CDR2 YNNKEL (reference sequence). The CDR3 spans 14 residues. CDR3 protein: CAISLVRQGYEKFF. DNA for the CDR3: TGTGCCATCAGCCTGGTGAGACAGGGTTACGAGAAGTTCTTC.

In its sample, this clonotype was seen many times. The V and J genes are TRBV20-1 and TRBJ1-2; 7 bases agree with TRBD1. Trimming removed 0 bases from V and 8 bases from J; junction bases left unmatched: 3. Germline V CDR1 and CDR2: DFQATT, SNEGSKA (reference sequence). This CDR3 spans 12 amino acids. The CDR3 is CSARDEGGGYTF. Here the CDR3 DNA reads TGCAGTGCTAGAGATGAAGGGGGCGGCTACACCTTC.

In its sample, this clonotype was seen many times. The chain recombines TRBV4-3 with TRBJ1-1, with D possibly TRBD1 on 5 matching bases. The CDR3 is 14 amino acids. Germline CDR1 reads LGHNA; CDR2 reads YSLEER. The ends were cut back, 2 bases at V and 3 bases at J, with 10 bases in the middle. The CDR3 is CASSQTQGYTEAFF. CDR3 nucleotides: TGCGCCAGCAGCCAAACCCAGGGATACACTGAAGCTTTCTTT.

This clonotype was counted at least ten times. The genes are TRBV6-1 and TRBJ1-2, with D perhaps TRBD1 (5 bases). The CDR3 runs to 14 residues. Germline CDR1 MNHNS, CDR2 SASEGT. V gave up 3 bases and J gave up 5 bases, with 13 bases separating them. The CDR3 sequence: CASSDMTAMYGYTF. CDR3 nucleotides: TGTGCCAGCAGTGATATGACAGCAATGTATGGCTACACCTTC.

Many counts were recorded for this clonotype. The CDR3 bases are TGTGCCAGCAGCGCCATAAGCGGGGGGCAAGAGACCCAGTACTTC. Translation: CASSAISGGQETQYF. The chain uses TRBV28 and TRBJ2-5, with 9 nucleotides matching TRBD2. Germline V gene sequence: CDR1 MDHEN, CDR2 SYDVKM. CDR3 length: 15 amino acids. Trimming removed 6 bases from V and 2 bases from J; junction bases left unmatched: 7.

This clonotype came up many times. The genes are TRBV10-3 and TRBJ1-1; the D is unclear. The ends were cut back, 0 bases at V and 4 bases at J, with 6 bases in the middle. The germline CDR1 and CDR2 sequences are ENHRY and SYGVKD. This CDR3 contains 13 residues. The CDR3 nucleotides are TGTGCCATCAGTGAGTCTGAGTCCACTGAAGCTTTCTTT. It yields the protein CAISESESTEAFF.

Ten or more counts support this clonotype. The V call is TRBV9, the J call TRBJ2-7; TRBD1 matches 8 bases. This CDR3 contains 12 residues. The germline V gene has CDR1 SGDLS and CDR2 YYNGEE. The V and J ends lost 4 bases and 9 bases, in that order; junction bases with no gene match: 6. CDR3 bases: TGTGCCAGCAGCCCCGCAGGGGGCGTGCAGTACTTC. As protein: CASSPAGGVQYF.

A word on this clonotype: The junction does not match germline at one end; this may be a read error. The chain carries TRBV4-2 and TRBJ1-4; TRBD1 is a possible D gene (6 bases). Germline CDR1 is LGHNA and CDR2 is YNFKEQ. The CDR3 has 14 residues. The CDR3 here is CASSQGATNEQLFF. CDR3 sequence (DNA): TGTGCCAGCAGCCAGGGGGCAACTAATGAACAACTGTTTTTT.

This clonotype was found many times. The chain has TRBV7-9 and TRBJ1-6; the D gene is possibly TRBD1 (6 bases). The CDR3 spans 16 residues. The germline V gene encodes CDR1 SEHNR and CDR2 FQNEAQ (reference sequence). The V end was cut by 5 bases, the J end by 6 bases, with 17 bases between. In DNA form, the CDR3 reads TGTGCCAGCAGCCAAACCGATGACAGGATTAATTCACCCCTCCACTTT. Amino acid sequence: CASSQTDDRINSPLHF.

This clonotype was observed at least ten times. The genes are TRBV7-6 and TRBJ2-3; 9 bases are shared with TRBD1. The CDR3 loop spans 15 amino acids. V shed 7 bases and J 3 bases; nucleotides not matched to a gene: 8. The germline CDR1 and CDR2 sequences are SGHVS and FNYEAQ. The CDR3 loop is CASTIGQGRTDTQYF. The CDR3 coding sequence is TGTGCCAGCACCATAGGACAGGGGAGGACAGATACGCAGTATTTT.

This clonotype was seen at least ten times. The J gene is TRBJ2-2, the V gene TRBV7-2; 8 bases fit TRBD1. The V gene's germline CDR1 is SGHTA and CDR2 FQGNSA. The V and J ends lost 10 bases and 3 bases, in that order; junction bases with no gene match: 7. The CDR3 has 14 amino acids. CDR3 DNA: TGTGCCATCAAGCCAGGGGGCTACACCGGGGAGCTGTTTTTT. It yields the protein CAIKPGGYTGELFF. Together with reference TRBV7-2 and TRBJ2-2, the CDR3 gives the full variable domain: GAGVSQSPSNKVTEKGKDVELRCDPISGHTALYWYRQSLGQGLEFLIYFQGNSAPDKSGLPSDRFSAERTGGSVSTLTIQRTQQEDSAVYLCAIKPGGYTGELFFGEGSRLTVL.

This clonotype was picked up one time. The chain is built from TRBV18 and TRBJ1-4; D is possibly TRBD1 (6 bases). V was shortened by 2 bases and J by 4 bases, with 11 bases between the two germline ends. This CDR3 is built from 15 residues. Looked up from germline, CDR1 is KGHSH and CDR2 is LQKENI. This CDR3 is CASSPKWTDNEKLFF. CDR3 sequence (DNA): TGTGCCAGCTCACCAAAGTGGACAGATAATGAAAAACTGTTTTTT.

The table lists this clonotype with many counts. The J gene is TRBJ1-1, the V gene TRBV4-1; D not certain. The CDR3 spans 14 residues. The V gene lost 3 bases and the J gene lost 1 base, with 9 bases spanning the gap. The germline CDR1 and CDR2 sequences are MGHRA and YSYEKL. CDR3 sequence reads: CASSHMTPNTEAFF. DNA for the CDR3: TGCGCCAGCAGCCATATGACACCGAACACTGAAGCTTTCTTT.

This clonotype was detected ten times or more. The chain recombines TRBV7-2 with TRBJ2-5, with 8 bases aligning to TRBD1. The trim removed 8 bases at V and 5 bases at J, leaving 4 bases unmatched. From germline, CDR1 is SGHTA and CDR2 FQGNSA. The CDR3 spans 12 residues. Here the CDR3 reads CASGRGLETQYF. CDR3 coding DNA: TGTGCCAGCGGCAGGGGGCTGGAGACCCAGTACTTC.

This clonotype was observed at least ten times. The chain has TRBV7-9 and TRBJ2-3, with 8 nucleotides matching TRBD2. The CDR3 sequence is 15 residues long. V shed 5 bases, J shed 4 bases, and the junction held 8 bases outside the gene matches. Germline values: CDR1 SEHNR, CDR2 FQNEAQ (reference sequence). The CDR3, as DNA: TGTGCCAGCAGCCGGGGGGGACCGGCGTCAGATACGCAGTATTTT. Translation gives CASSRGGPASDTQYF.

This clonotype was recorded at least ten times. The chain has TRBV7-9 and TRBJ2-3; D is unclear. The CDR3 spans 14 residues. V lost 9 bases and J lost 1, with 14 bases in between. Per germline, CDR1 SEHNR and CDR2 FQNEAQ (reference sequence). The CDR3, as DNA: TGTGCCAGGCAGGCCATCCGAGGCACAGATACGCAGTATTTT. Protein sequence: CARQAIRGTDTQYF.

This clonotype was seen only a few times. This chain connects TRBV7-8 to TRBJ2-5; D gene unclear. The germline V gene has CDR1 SGHVS and CDR2 FQNEAQ. V was pared by 5 bases and J by 5 bases, with 21 bases between. CDR3 length equals 16 residues. The CDR3 DNA follows: TGTGCCAGCAGCCCAATGGCCAGCACAACCGGGGAGACCCAGTACTTC. Translating it yields CASSPMASTTGETQYF. The complete variable domain, with remaining parts taken from reference TRBV7-8 and TRBJ2-5, reads GAGVSQSPRYKVAKRGQDVALRCDPISGHVSLFWYQQALGQGPEFLTYFQNEAQLDKSGLPSDRFFAERPEGSVSTLKIQRTQQEDSAVYLCASSPMASTTGETQYFGPGTRLLVL.

This clonotype was seen many times. This rearrangement joins TRBV4-1 to TRBJ2-3, with D tentatively TRBD2 (5 bases). V was shortened by 0 bases and J by 7 bases, with 14 bases between the two germline ends. CDR1 is MGHRA, CDR2 YSYEKL, per germline. There are 15 residues in the CDR3. The CDR3 loop reads CASSQDAGAGNTQYF. DNA of the CDR3: TGCGCCAGCAGCCAAGATGCGGGCGCCGGCAATACGCAGTATTTT.

Ten or more counts support this clonotype. CDR3 region: CASSHPRWRLDSYNEQFF. CDR3 coding DNA: TGCGCCAGCAGCCATCCTCGTTGGAGACTTGACTCCTACAATGAGCAGTTCTTC. V and J are TRBV4-1 and TRBJ2-1; D is undetermined. This CDR3 has 18 amino acids. The V gene lost 3 bases and the J gene lost 0 bases, with 18 bases spanning the gap. Germline lookup yields CDR1 MGHRA and CDR2 YSYEKL.

In this sample, this clonotype turned up many times. The rearrangement uses TRBV10-3 and TRBJ1-2; 7 bases line up with TRBD1. The J segment lost 8 bases and the V segment lost 10 bases, leaving 13 bases of the junction unmatched. Per the germline V gene, CDR1 is ENHRY and CDR2 is SYGVKD. CDR3 length equals 13 residues. This chain's CDR3 is CATHRGAGSGYTF. CDR3 in DNA: TGTGCCACTCACAGGGGTGCAGGGTCCGGCTACACCTTC.

This clonotype has ten or more counts. The V gene is TRBV29-1, the J gene TRBJ2-5; maybe TRBD1 (5 bases). Germline CDR1 and CDR2: SQVTM and ANQGSEA. This CDR3 is 13 amino acids long. Trimming pared 6 bases from V and 5 bases from J, leaving 16 bases between. CDR3 nucleotide sequence: TGCAGCGTCGTTGGCCAGGGTGGGGAGACCCAGTACTTC. This gives the protein CSVVGQGGETQYF.

This clonotype was seen only a few times. J is TRBJ2-5 and V is TRBV15; D gene ambiguous. CDR1 and CDR2 from the germline V gene are LNHNV and YYDKDF (reference sequence). The CDR3 extends over 16 amino acids. Trimming cost V 0 bases and J 0 bases, with 11 bases left between them. CDR3 sequence: CATSRDVDSYQETQYF. DNA of the CDR3: TGTGCCACCAGCAGAGATGTAGACTCGTACCAAGAGACCCAGTACTTC.

This clonotype has only a few counts. This rearrangement joins TRBV20-1 to TRBJ1-2; D remains unclear. Germline assignment: CDR1 DFQATT and CDR2 SNEGSKA (reference sequence). The CDR3 contains 11 residues. The V end was cut by 1 base, the J end by 8 bases, with 8 bases between. The CDR3 DNA follows: TGCAGTGCTAGAGCCGGGAACGGCTACACCTTC. Translated, it gives CSARAGNGYTF.

Concerning this clonotype: This may come from a read error, since a much larger clone is one base off. The chain joins TRBV11-2 to TRBJ2-2; D not resolved. Per the germline V gene, CDR1 is SGHAT and CDR2 is FQNNGV. Trimming took 1 base from V and 6 from J, leaving 6 bases between them. The CDR3 covers 13 residues. DNA for the CDR3: TGTGCCAGCAGCTTAGGAGCGCCCGGGGAGCTGTTTTTT. Amino acids: CASSLGAPGELFF.